This record concerns one T cell receptor beta chain sequence. These data are taken from a study of blood T cell repertoires in COVID-19. As for the study in general: COVID-19 samples from acute and convalescent phases originated in the United States, Italy and Spain. PBMCs, B-cell-depleted T cells, or T cells provided the cDNA or gDNA that made up the material.

Authors' methods: For nucleated cells, counts were estimated from reference gene primer amplification. Clones were read by immunoSEQ multiplex PCR, and TCRdb kept only the in-frame ones, dropping some. D and trimming come from the DNA, and the V and J calls and clone size come from that table. The table includes roughly 51,000 clones, approximately 90% detected once. The origin of this receptor is a man between 65 and 85 years old with acute or convalescent COVID-19. The sample comprised peripheral blood.

The chain's CDR3 is CASSSPRISTDTQYF. The CDR3 DNA sequence: TGTGCCAGCAGCTCGCCGCGCATTAGCACAGATACGCAGTATTTT. The chain uses TRBV11-2 and TRBJ2-3; D uncertain. CDR1 SGHAT and CDR2 FQNNGV come from the germline V gene. The V end was cut by 4 bases, the J end by 0 bases, with 11 bases between. This CDR3 region has 15 residues.